Presented here are 32 T cell receptor beta chains from one specimen sequenced in a study of breast tumors, draining lymph nodes, adjacent tissues. Breast cancer patients provided tissue from their axillary draining lymph nodes. TCRdb passed the multiplex PCR reads through MiXCR, listing each CDR3 protein once. The sample lists about 200,000 distinct CDR3 sequences; approximately 33% were seen once. Source material: axillary lymph node tissue. These TCRs come from a female donor with breast cancer. Some clones in this sample may be carry-over from other donors' samples.

In the case of this clonotype: No conserved phenylalanine or tryptophan ends this CDR3, so it is likely a read error. The DNA is left out, because the CDR3 cannot be placed on it with certainty; the CDR3 is given as TCRdb lists it. The V call is TRBV7-8, the J call TRBJ2-6; the table gives TRBD2 as D, unverified against the DNA. CDR1 SGHVS and CDR2 FQNEAQ come from the germline V gene. The CDR3 is 8 amino acids in total, end residues counted. This chain's CDR3 is CASSLVAS.

In its sample, this clonotype was seen many times. This sequence joins TRBV7-2 and TRBJ1-5; perhaps TRBD1 as D (6 bases). The CDR3 totals 14 residues. The V gene lost 5 bases and the J gene lost 0 bases, with 8 bases spanning the gap. Germline-derived CDR1 and CDR2 are SGHTA and FQGNSA. The CDR3 is CASSKQGSNQPQHF. The CDR3 bases are TGTGCCAGCAGCAAACAGGGTAGCAATCAGCCCCAGCATTTT.

There are many counts of this clonotype. The chain joins TRBV28 to TRBJ2-7; the match to TRBD1 covers 9 bases. The CDR3 spans 15 residues. The ends lost 5 bases at V and 2 bases at J; junction bases unmatched: 7. Germline V gives CDR1 MDHEN, CDR2 SYDVKM. The CDR3 DNA is TGTGCCAGCAGTCCTGGGACAGGGATTCCCTACGAGCAGTACTTC. It encodes CASSPGTGIPYEQYF.

The rearrangement links TRBV15 to TRBJ2-3; D is undetermined. This CDR3 spans 13 amino acids. CDR1 is LNHNV and CDR2 is YYDKDF in the germline V gene (reference sequence). Between the trimmed V and J ends, which lost 10 bases and 6 bases, there was a span of 17 bases. CDR3 residues: CANPGDRSDTQYF. CDR3 nucleotides: TGTGCCAACCCGGGCGACCGTTCGGATACGCAGTATTTT.

This clonotype was recorded at least ten times. The chain employs TRBV2 and TRBJ2-5; no definite D call. V was pared by 3 bases and J by 2 bases, with 13 bases between. From germline, CDR1 is SNHLY and CDR2 FYNNEI. The CDR3 sequence is 15 residues long. The CDR3 loop is CASSDSPVGQETQYF. CDR3 DNA sequence: TGTGCCAGCAGTGATAGTCCGGTTGGGCAAGAGACCCAGTACTTC.

This clonotype has ten or more counts. The V call is TRBV9, the J call TRBJ2-1; 9 bases agree with TRBD2. Germline V gene sequence: CDR1 SGDLS, CDR2 YYNGEE. This CDR3 spans 16 amino acids. V was clipped by 0 bases and J by 4 bases; unmatched bases: 5. The CDR3 DNA is TGTGCCAGCAGCGTAGGACTAGCGGAAAATTACAATGAGCAGTTCTTC. Protein sequence: CASSVGLAENYNEQFF.

Comments on this clonotype: A much larger clone lies a single base off, so this may be a read error. The chain carries TRBV20-1 and TRBJ2-3, with TRBD2 identical over 10 bases. This CDR3 contains 17 residues. The germline gives CDR1 DFQATT, CDR2 SNEGSKA (reference sequence). CDR3 nucleotide sequence: TGCAGTGCTAGCCCACCCGGGATAGCGGGGGGTACAGATACGCGGTATTTT. Its protein product is CSASPPGIAGGTDTRYF.

The J gene is TRBJ2-5, the V gene TRBV11-2; 9 positions match TRBD2. V was pared by 5 bases and J by 2 bases, with 15 bases of the junction left unmatched. Germline CDR1 and CDR2: SGHAT and FQNNGV. The CDR3 contains 18 residues. CDR3 in DNA: TGTGCCAGCAGCCGACCCGGGAGTGGGCTAGCGGGACAAGAGACCCAGTACTTC. This encodes CASSRPGSGLAGQETQYF.

V usage is TRBV6-1 and J usage is TRBJ1-2; D remains unclear. This CDR3 region has 13 residues. Trimming cost V 4 bases and J 12 bases, with 18 bases left between them. From germline, CDR1 is MNHNS and CDR2 SASEGT. The CDR3 region is CASSGYVVAGNTF. The CDR3 DNA sequence: TGTGCCAGCAGTGGATACGTGGTAGCTGGAAACACCTTC.

This clonotype showed up just a few times. Since a much larger clone is just one base distant, this may be a read error. The gene calls are TRBV7-9 and TRBJ2-7; 8 bases match TRBD2. The CDR3 consists of 15 residues. Germline V gene sequence: CDR1 SEHNR, CDR2 FQNEAQ (reference sequence). CDR3 residues: CASRPTGGNTYEQHF. Here the CDR3 DNA reads TGTGCCAGCAGACCCACGGGAGGGAATACCTACGAGCAGCACTTC.

This clonotype was seen many times. Here the CDR3 DNA reads TGCAGTGCTAGAACACAGAACAATGAGCAGTTCTTC. This translates into CSARTQNNEQFF. V gene TRBV20-1 combines with J gene TRBJ2-1; D uncertain. Germline values: CDR1 DFQATT, CDR2 SNEGSKA (reference sequence). V was cut by 2 bases and J by 5 bases, with 7 bases left in between. This CDR3 is built from 12 residues.

The table lists this clonotype with many counts. The chain uses TRBV19 and TRBJ1-2; the D gene is possibly TRBD1 (5 bases). This CDR3 has 15 residues. CDR1 LNHDA and CDR2 SQIVND come from the germline V gene (reference sequence). Trimming took 3 bases from V and 4 from J, leaving 15 bases between them. The CDR3 region is CASSMSQGPAYGYTF. The CDR3 DNA reads TGTGCCAGTAGTATGTCGCAGGGCCCGGCCTATGGCTACACCTTC.

This clonotype was detected many times. This chain uses TRBV7-8 with TRBJ1-5; D gene unclear. Germline V CDR1 and CDR2: SGHVS, FQNEAQ. This CDR3 has 15 residues. Trimming pared 7 bases from V and 3 bases from J, leaving 16 bases between. The CDR3 bases are TGTGCCAGCATCCCTGGAAGGGCTTTCAATCAGCCCCAGCATTTT. Translation gives CASIPGRAFNQPQHF.

This chain uses TRBV19 with TRBJ1-6; D is perhaps TRBD1 (5 bases). Trimming removed 9 bases from V and 14 bases from J, with 11 bases in between. CDR1 is LNHDA, CDR2 SQIVND, per germline (reference sequence). The CDR3 has 10 residues. This CDR3 is CARDGGSLHF. In DNA, the CDR3 is TGTGCCAGGGACGGGGGGTCCCTCCACTTT. The full variable domain, rest sourced from reference TRBV19 and TRBJ1-6, is DGGITQSPKYLFRKEGQNVTLSCEQNLNHDAMYWYRQDPGQGLRLIYYSQIVNDFQKGDIAEGYSVSREKKESFPLTVTSAQKNPTAFYLCARDGGSLHFGNGTRLTVT.

This clonotype occurred many times. The chain recombines TRBV2 with TRBJ2-7; 7 nucleotides align to TRBD2. The CDR3 has 14 amino acids. The V gene's germline CDR1 is SNHLY and CDR2 FYNNEI. With 6 bases clipped from V and 2 bases from J, the junction kept 7 bases outside the gene matches. In nucleotides, the CDR3 is TGTGCCAGCAGGGGGCGGGAGTCCCCCTACGAGCAGTACTTC. Translating gives CASRGRESPYEQYF.

This clonotype was observed many times. The chain joins TRBV20-1 to TRBJ2-4, with 9 bases fitting TRBD1. The germline gives CDR1 DFQATT, CDR2 SNEGSKA (reference sequence). Unmatched junction bases numbered 2, after V lost 3 bases and J lost 5 bases. This CDR3 comprises 13 residues. Here the CDR3 reads CSARWDRENIQYF. DNA of the CDR3: TGCAGTGCTAGGTGGGACAGGGAAAACATTCAGTACTTC.

This clonotype was found many times. This chain uses TRBV19 with TRBJ2-1, with TRBD2 identical over 9 bases. This CDR3 has 14 amino acids. The germline CDR1 and CDR2 sequences are LNHDA and SQIVND (reference sequence). The ends lost 6 bases at V and 8 bases at J; junction bases unmatched: 8. The CDR3 loop reads CASRRSSGVDEQFF. The CDR3 DNA reads as TGTGCCAGTAGGAGGTCTAGCGGGGTGGATGAGCAGTTCTTC.

Many counts were recorded for this clonotype. This rearrangement joins TRBV5-1 to TRBJ2-5; D may be TRBD2 (6 bases). The CDR3 extends over 14 amino acids. Germline loops: CDR1 SGHRS, CDR2 YFSETQ. Trimming shortened V by 0 bases and J by 4 bases, and 10 bases separated the two germline ends. CDR3 region: CASSLGTTRETQYF. The CDR3 nucleotides are TGCGCCAGCAGCTTGGGGACTACCAGAGAGACCCAGTACTTC. Filled out from reference TRBV5-1 and TRBJ2-5, the complete variable domain reads KAGVTQTPRYLIKTRGQQVTLSCSPISGHRSVSWYQQTPGQGLQFLFEYFSETQRNKGNFPGRFSGRQFSNSRSEMNVSTLELGDSALYLCASSLGTTRETQYFGPGTRLLVL.

Remarks on this clonotype: A much bigger clone sits one base away, suggesting this may be a read error. The genes are TRBV5-1 and TRBJ2-3; no clear D. Trimming removed 0 bases from V and 2 bases from J, with 16 bases in between. This CDR3 comprises 17 residues. From germline, CDR1 is SGHRS and CDR2 YFSETQ. Here the CDR3 reads CASSLESVGHNTDTQYF. For the CDR3, the DNA is TGCGCCAGCAGCTTGGAGTCCGTAGGGCACAACACAGATACGCAGTATTTT.

The V gene is TRBV28, the J gene TRBJ1-4; maybe TRBD1 (5 bases). Trimming took off 7 bases at V and 2 bases at J, with 14 bases between the two ends. Per the germline V gene, CDR1 is MDHEN and CDR2 is SYDVKM. This CDR3 is 15 amino acids long. CDR3 sequence reads: CASTEGWPTNEKLFF. The CDR3 DNA sequence: TGTGCCAGCACCGAGGGGTGGCCGACTAATGAAAAACTGTTTTTT.

The V gene is TRBV29-1, the J gene TRBJ2-1, with 9 positions matching TRBD2. Germline values: CDR1 SQVTM, CDR2 ANQGSEA. This CDR3 region has 14 residues. The V gene end was trimmed by 7 bases and the J gene end by 5 bases; junction bases not matched to a gene: 9. Written as DNA, the CDR3 is TGCAGCGCCGACTCTAGCGGGAACAACAATGAGCAGTTCTTC. Protein sequence: CSADSSGNNNEQFF.

The rearrangement links TRBV7-3 to TRBJ2-7, with 9 nucleotides matching TRBD1. CDR1 and CDR2 from the germline V gene are SGHTA and FQGTGA. The trim removed 5 bases at V and 2 bases at J, leaving 4 bases unmatched. The CDR3 has 14 residues. CDR3 DNA: TGTGCCAGCAGCGCAGGACAGGGGACCTACGAGCAGTACTTC. Its protein is CASSAGQGTYEQYF.

This clonotype has only a few counts. The V call is TRBV7-9, the J call TRBJ2-3; 11 bases are a match to TRBD2. CDR3 length: 15 amino acids. The junction had 1 base not matched to a gene; V was cut back by 1 base and J by 4 bases. CDR1 and CDR2 (germline): SEHNR, FQNEAQ (reference sequence). The CDR3, as DNA: TGTGCCAGCAGCTTAGGGACTAGCGGGCCAGATACGCAGTATTTT. Amino acid sequence: CASSLGTSGPDTQYF.

In this sample, this clonotype turned up many times. This rearrangement joins TRBV4-1 to TRBJ1-2, with 11 bases that match TRBD1. This CDR3 comprises 15 residues. Trimming removed 4 bases from V and 7 bases from J; junction bases left unmatched: 8. Germline V gene lookup returns CDR1 MGHRA and CDR2 YSYEKL. CDR3 nucleotides: TGCGCCAGCAGCCGCGCAGGACAGGGGGCAGGTGGCTACACCTTC. Protein product: CASSRAGQGAGGYTF.

This clonotype has ten or more counts. The V gene is TRBV9, the J gene TRBJ2-3; D call uncertain. Germline CDR1 is SGDLS and CDR2 is YYNGEE. The CDR3 has 17 amino acids. Trimming pared 3 bases from V and 0 bases from J, leaving 17 bases between. As DNA, the CDR3 is TGTGCCAGCAGCGAAGGTAGAGGTTTAGGAAGCACAGATACGCAGTATTTT. Translation gives CASSEGRGLGSTDTQYF.

This clonotype was detected many times. J is TRBJ2-3 and V is TRBV6-4, with 10 bases identical to TRBD2. V shed 2 bases and J 6 bases; nucleotides not matched to a gene: 5. CDR1 is MRHNA, CDR2 SNTAGT, per germline. The CDR3 spans 15 residues. The CDR3 DNA reads TGTGCCAGCAGTGACAGCGGGAGGGCCCCCGATACGCAGTATTTT. It translates to CASSDSGRAPDTQYF.

This clonotype has at least ten counts. The chain carries TRBV6-5 and TRBJ2-7, with D hard to call. The CDR3 extends over 12 amino acids. The ends were cut back, 6 bases at V and 6 bases at J, with 12 bases in the middle. Germline CDR1 MNHEY, CDR2 SVGAGI. CDR3: CASRRTASEQYF. The CDR3 DNA reads as TGTGCCAGCAGACGAACGGCATCCGAGCAGTACTTC.

On this clonotype itself: The conserved closing phenylalanine or tryptophan is absent in this CDR3, likely reflecting a read error. The DNA is omitted, as the CDR3 cannot be located on it reliably, and the CDR3 follows TCRdb's listing. The gene calls are TRBV7-9 and TRBJ1-2; TRBD1, the D gene given by the table, was not confirmed from the DNA. Germline CDR1 and CDR2: SEHNR and FQNEAQ (reference sequence). The CDR3 contains 15 residues when both ends are counted. CDR3 sequence reads: CASSSRTFGTGGYPL.

This clonotype was observed at least ten times. The genes are TRBV19 and TRBJ1-4; D is undetermined. V was trimmed by 3 bases and J by 5 bases, leaving 10 bases between them. The CDR3 sequence is 14 residues long. The germline V gene encodes CDR1 LNHDA and CDR2 SQIVND (reference sequence). CDR3 in DNA: TGTGCCAGTAGTATCACGGGTGGGAATGAAAAACTGTTTTTT. Amino acids: CASSITGGNEKLFF.

This clonotype was seen ten or more times. The chain is built from TRBV18 and TRBJ2-7; no firm D call. Germline CDR1 KGHSH, CDR2 LQKENI. The CDR3 sequence is 15 residues long. Trimming stripped 0 bases from V and 0 bases from J, with 9 bases between. CDR3 bases: TGTGCCAGCTCACCACCGAGCGTAGGCTCCTACGAGCAGTACTTC. Its translation is CASSPPSVGSYEQYF.

Regarding this clonotype: No conserved phenylalanine or tryptophan ends this CDR3, so it is likely a read error. V and J are TRBV5-6 and TRBJ2-1; 12 nucleotides line up with TRBD2. After removal of 0 bases from V and 0 bases from J, the junction contained 7 bases not matched to a gene. The CDR3 is 19 residues long. Germline lookup yields CDR1 SGHDT and CDR2 YYEEEE. The chain's CDR3 is CASSLAGLAGISSYNEQFL. CDR3 nucleotide sequence: TGTGCCAGCAGCTTGGCCGGACTAGCGGGGATAAGCTCCTACAATGAGCAGTTCCTC.

A few counts support this clonotype. The chain is built from TRBV5-5 and TRBJ2-2; D is unresolved. The CDR3 extends over 11 amino acids. V lost 4 bases and J 8 bases, leaving 6 bases between the germline ends. Looked up from germline, CDR1 is SGHKS and CDR2 is YYEKEE (reference sequence). DNA of the CDR3: TGTGCCAGCAGCGTGGGTGGGGAGCTGTTTTTT. Translation: CASSVGGELFF.